This T cell receptor (beta chain) derives from a study of chemoradiotherapy in HPV16-positive cancers. Trimming at V came to 7 bases and at J to 7 bases, leaving 7 bases not matched to a gene. CDR3 length: 13 amino acids. Germline V gene lookup returns CDR1 MNHNS and CDR2 SASEGT. TCRdb's copy holds only in-frame clones and misses some; the assay was immunoSEQ multiplex PCR. The table includes approximately 12,000 clones, 81% detected once. The chain links TRBV6-1 to TRBJ1-5; 7 bases match TRBD1. The specimen was obtained from a patient who underwent chemoradiotherapy. The clonotype was recovered from a human donor with HPV-associated anogenital cancer. The CDR3 loop reads CASNTGDSQPQHF. CDR3 sequence (DNA): TGTGCCAGCAATACAGGGGATAGCCAGCCCCAGCATTTT.